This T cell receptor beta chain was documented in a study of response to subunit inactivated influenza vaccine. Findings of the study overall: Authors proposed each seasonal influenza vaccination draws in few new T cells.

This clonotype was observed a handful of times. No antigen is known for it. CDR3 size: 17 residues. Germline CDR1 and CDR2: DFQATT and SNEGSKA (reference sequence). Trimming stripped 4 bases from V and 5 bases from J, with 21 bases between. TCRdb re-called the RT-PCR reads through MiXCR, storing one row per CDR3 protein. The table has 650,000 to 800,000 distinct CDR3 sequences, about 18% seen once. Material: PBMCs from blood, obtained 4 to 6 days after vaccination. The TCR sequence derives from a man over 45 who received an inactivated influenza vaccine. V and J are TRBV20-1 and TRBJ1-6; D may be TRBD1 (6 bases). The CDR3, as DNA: TGCAGTGCTACTGCAGGGGCCCTCGCGATTCATAATTCACCCCTCCACTTT. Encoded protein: CSATAGALAIHNSPLHF.